Many counts were recorded for the clone carrying this TCR beta chain. Each CDR3 protein is one row after TCRdb ran MiXCR on the 5' RACE reads. Of about 50,000 distinct CDR3 sequences listed, 28% were seen once; the top ten hold roughly 2%. This clonotype was sampled from a female donor with breast cancer. Sequenced input: naive CD4+ T cells sorted from blood. Subset given: naive CD4+ T cells, CD4+CD45RA+CD25-.

The CDR3 DNA sequence: TGTGCCAGCAGTTCTGGGACTAGCGGTTGGGATCCGGAGACCCAGTACTTC. This codes for CASSSGTSGWDPETQYF. The chain is built from TRBV6-5 and TRBJ2-5; 11 nucleotides line up with TRBD2. The CDR3 spans 17 residues. From germline, CDR1 is MNHEY and CDR2 SVGAGI. The J segment lost 5 bases and the V segment lost 4 bases, leaving 12 bases of the junction unmatched.